The 5 T cell receptor beta chains below all came from one sample that was sequenced in a study of shared clonotypes between healthy human individuals (dated by TCRdb to about 2020). Library generation was performed with the immunoSEQ multiplex PCR assay. The immuneACCESS repertoire file appears here via TCRdb, limited to in-frame rearrangements. These files lack a portion of the clones; in checked studies, under half of the deficit traces to unresolved V genes, and the cause of the others is not known. The sample includes millions of clones, with just over 90% observed a single time. The ten biggest clones cover 0.39% of the sample. Sequencing was done on a sample of naive CD4+ T cells from PBMCs. The sample's cell subset or site label, in plain terms: CD45RA+ positively selected. The receptors here all came from a man aged 18-30 years in good health. Some clones in this sample may be carry-over from other donors' samples.

The chain links TRBV28 to TRBJ1-2; TRBD1 matches at 8 bases. The junction had 11 bases not matched to a gene; V was cut back by 6 bases and J by 5 bases. Germline CDR1 reads MDHEN; CDR2 reads SYDVKM. The CDR3 runs 15 residues. The CDR3, as DNA: TGTGCCAGCAGCAGGCCGGGACAGGCGTTATATGGCTACACCTTC. Protein: CASSRPGQALYGYTF.

The J gene is TRBJ2-3, the V gene TRBV9, with a weak D call TRBD2 (6 bases). Germline V gene data show CDR1 as SGDLS and CDR2 as YYNGEE. V was trimmed by 3 bases and J by 6 bases, leaving 17 bases between them. CDR3 length: 15 residues. CDR3: CASSARLRGSDTQYF. The DNA of the CDR3 is TGTGCCAGCAGCGCCAGACTACGGGGGTCCGATACGCAGTATTTT.

This chain uses TRBV15 with TRBJ2-3; D remains ambiguous. V was clipped by 0 bases and J by 1 base, with 5 bases between them. This CDR3 spans 14 amino acids. In germline, CDR1 is LNHNV, CDR2 YYDKDF (reference sequence). The chain's CDR3 is CATSRDTGTDTQYF. CDR3 nucleotides: TGTGCCACCAGCAGAGACACAGGCACAGATACGCAGTATTTT.

The V call is TRBV7-3, the J call TRBJ2-4, with 7 bases that match TRBD1. V was pared by 5 bases and J by 5 bases, with 3 bases of the junction left unmatched. CDR1 is SGHTA and CDR2 is FQGTGA in the germline V gene. The CDR3 contains 13 residues. The DNA for the CDR3 is TGTGCCAGCAGCCCTGGGACAGAAAACATTCAGTACTTC. Translated: CASSPGTENIQYF.

V gene TRBV6-6 combines with J gene TRBJ1-5; D is ambiguous. CDR3 length: 14 residues. V was clipped by 8 bases and J by 0 bases, with 11 bases between them. Germline V gene data show CDR1 as MNHNY and CDR2 as SVGAGI (reference sequence). CDR3 loop: CASCRQDSNQPQHF. CDR3 DNA: TGTGCCAGCTGTCGGCAGGATAGCAATCAGCCCCAGCATTTT.